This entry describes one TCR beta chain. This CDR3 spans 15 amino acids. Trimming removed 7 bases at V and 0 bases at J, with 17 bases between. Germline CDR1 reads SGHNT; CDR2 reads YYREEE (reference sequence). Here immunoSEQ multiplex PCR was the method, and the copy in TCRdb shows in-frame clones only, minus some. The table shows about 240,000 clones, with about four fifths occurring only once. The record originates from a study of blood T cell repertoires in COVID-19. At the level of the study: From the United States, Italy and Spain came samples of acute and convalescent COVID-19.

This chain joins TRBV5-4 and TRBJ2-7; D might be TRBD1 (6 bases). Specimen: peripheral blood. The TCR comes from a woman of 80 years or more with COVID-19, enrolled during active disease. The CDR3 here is CASGPPGASSYEQYF. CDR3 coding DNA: TGTGCCAGCGGTCCCCCAGGGGCTAGCTCCTACGAGCAGTACTTC.